This T cell receptor beta chain was documented in a study of T cells after yellow fever vaccination. Ten or more counts support this clonotype. TCRdb passed the 5' RACE reads through MiXCR, listing each CDR3 protein once. The table includes under 350,000 distinct CDR3 sequences, roughly 3.9% detected once. This CDR3 contains 15 residues. Trimming took off 2 bases at V and 2 bases at J, with 10 bases between the two ends. Sample: PBMCs, taken 5 days after the yellow fever booster vaccination. V is TRBV12-3 or TRBV12-4 and J is TRBJ1-5; D not certain. The sequence was obtained from a man aged 18-30 years who received the YFV17D yellow fever vaccine. The CDR3 protein is CASSLREDGNQPQHF. CDR3 in DNA: TGTGCCAGCAGTTTAAGGGAGGATGGCAATCAGCCCCAGCATTTT.